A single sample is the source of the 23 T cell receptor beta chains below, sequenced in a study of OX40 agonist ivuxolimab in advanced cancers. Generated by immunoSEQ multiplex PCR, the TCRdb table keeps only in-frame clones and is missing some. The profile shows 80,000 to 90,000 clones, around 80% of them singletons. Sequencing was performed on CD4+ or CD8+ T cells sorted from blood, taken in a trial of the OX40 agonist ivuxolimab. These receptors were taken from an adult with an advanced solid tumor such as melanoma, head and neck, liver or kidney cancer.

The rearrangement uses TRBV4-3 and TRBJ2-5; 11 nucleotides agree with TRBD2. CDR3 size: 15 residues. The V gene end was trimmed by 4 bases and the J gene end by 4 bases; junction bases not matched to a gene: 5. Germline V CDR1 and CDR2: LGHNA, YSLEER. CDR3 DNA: TGCGCCAGCAGCCCGCGACTAGCGGGGAGAGAGACCCAGTACTTC. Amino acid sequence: CASSPRLAGRETQYF.

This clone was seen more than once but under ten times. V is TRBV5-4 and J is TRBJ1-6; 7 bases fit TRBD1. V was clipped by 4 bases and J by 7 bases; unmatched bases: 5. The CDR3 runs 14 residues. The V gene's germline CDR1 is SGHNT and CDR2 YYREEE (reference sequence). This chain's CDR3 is CASSAGTANSPLHF. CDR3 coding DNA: TGTGCCAGCAGCGCCGGGACAGCAAATTCACCCCTCCACTTT.

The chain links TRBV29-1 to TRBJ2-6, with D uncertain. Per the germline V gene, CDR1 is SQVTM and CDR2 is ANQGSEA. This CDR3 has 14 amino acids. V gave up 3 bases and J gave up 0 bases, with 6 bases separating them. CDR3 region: CSVDKVSGANVLTF. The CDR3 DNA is TGCAGCGTTGATAAAGTCTCTGGGGCCAACGTCCTGACTTTC. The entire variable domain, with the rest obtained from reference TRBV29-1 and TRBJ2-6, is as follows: SAVISQKPSRDICQRGTSLTIQCQVDSQVTMMFWYRQQPGQSLTLIATANQGSEATYESGFVIDKFPISRPNLTFSTLTVSNMSPEDSSIYLCSVDKVSGANVLTFGAGSRLTVL.

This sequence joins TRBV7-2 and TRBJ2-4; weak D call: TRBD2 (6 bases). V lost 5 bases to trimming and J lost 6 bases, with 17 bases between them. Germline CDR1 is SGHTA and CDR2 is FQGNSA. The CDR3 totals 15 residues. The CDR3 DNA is TGTGCCAGCAGCCGGGACTGGAGCCTTGGAAACATTCAGTACTTC. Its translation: CASSRDWSLGNIQYF.

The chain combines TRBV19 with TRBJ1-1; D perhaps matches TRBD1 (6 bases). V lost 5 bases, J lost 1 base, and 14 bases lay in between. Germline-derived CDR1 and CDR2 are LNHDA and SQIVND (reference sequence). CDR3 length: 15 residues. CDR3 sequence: CASSPGQRQNTEAFF. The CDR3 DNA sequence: TGTGCCAGTAGTCCCGGACAGCGGCAGAACACTGAAGCTTTCTTT. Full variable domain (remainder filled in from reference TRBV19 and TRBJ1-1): DGGITQSPKYLFRKEGQNVTLSCEQNLNHDAMYWYRQDPGQGLRLIYYSQIVNDFQKGDIAEGYSVSREKKESFPLTVTSAQKNPTAFYLCASSPGQRQNTEAFFGQGTRLTVV.

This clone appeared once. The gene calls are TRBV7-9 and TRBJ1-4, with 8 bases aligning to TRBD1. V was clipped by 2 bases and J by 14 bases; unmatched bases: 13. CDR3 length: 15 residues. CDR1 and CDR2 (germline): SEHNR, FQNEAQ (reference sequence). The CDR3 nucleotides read TGTGCCAGCAGCTTATCAGGTGACAGGGGTGCTTGGCTGTTTTTT. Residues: CASSLSGDRGAWLFF.

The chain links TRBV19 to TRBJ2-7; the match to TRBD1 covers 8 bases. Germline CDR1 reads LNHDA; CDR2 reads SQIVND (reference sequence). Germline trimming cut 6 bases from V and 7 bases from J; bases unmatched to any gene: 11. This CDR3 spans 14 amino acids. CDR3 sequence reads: CASSLRTGYGEQYF. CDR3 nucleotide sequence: TGTGCCAGTAGCCTACGGACAGGGTATGGTGAGCAGTACTTC.

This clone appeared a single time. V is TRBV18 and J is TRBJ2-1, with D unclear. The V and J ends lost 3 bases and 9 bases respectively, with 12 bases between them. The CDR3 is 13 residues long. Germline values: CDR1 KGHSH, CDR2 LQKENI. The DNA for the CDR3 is TGTGCCAGCTCACCTCCAGTTGACGGTGAGCAGTTCTTC. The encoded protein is CASSPPVDGEQFF.

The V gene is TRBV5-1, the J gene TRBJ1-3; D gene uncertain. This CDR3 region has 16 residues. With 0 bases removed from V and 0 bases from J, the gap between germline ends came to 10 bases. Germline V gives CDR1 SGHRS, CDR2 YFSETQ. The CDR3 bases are TGCGCCAGCAGCTTGGCCGGGCCCCGCTCTGGAAACACCATATATTTT. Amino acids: CASSLAGPRSGNTIYF.

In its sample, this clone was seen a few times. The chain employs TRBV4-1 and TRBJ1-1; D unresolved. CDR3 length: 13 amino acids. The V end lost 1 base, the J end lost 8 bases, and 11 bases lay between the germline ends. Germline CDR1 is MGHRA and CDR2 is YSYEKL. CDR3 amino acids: CASSQVVPAEAFF. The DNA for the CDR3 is TGCGCCAGCAGCCAAGTAGTGCCAGCAGAAGCTTTCTTT.

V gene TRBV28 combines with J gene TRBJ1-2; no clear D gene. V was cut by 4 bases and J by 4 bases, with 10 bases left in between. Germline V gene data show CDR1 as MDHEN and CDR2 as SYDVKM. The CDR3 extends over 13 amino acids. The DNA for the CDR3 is TGTGCCAGCAGTTCCTTAGGACCCTATGGCTACACCTTC. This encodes CASSSLGPYGYTF.

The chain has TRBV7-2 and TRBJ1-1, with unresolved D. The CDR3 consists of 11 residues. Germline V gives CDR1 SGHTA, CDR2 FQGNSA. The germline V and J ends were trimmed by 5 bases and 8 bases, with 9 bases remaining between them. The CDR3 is CASSANIEAFF. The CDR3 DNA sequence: TGTGCCAGCAGCGCTAACATAGAAGCTTTCTTT.

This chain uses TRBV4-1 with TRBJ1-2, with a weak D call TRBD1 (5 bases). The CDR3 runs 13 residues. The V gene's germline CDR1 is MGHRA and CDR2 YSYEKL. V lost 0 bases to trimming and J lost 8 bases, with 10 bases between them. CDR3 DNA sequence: TGCGCCAGCAGCCAAGATTACAGGCAAGGCTACACCTTC. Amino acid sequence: CASSQDYRQGYTF.

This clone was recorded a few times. The CDR3 DNA is TGTGCCAGCACTTGGGACAACGGGGGTAGTTCACCCCTCCACTTT. This encodes CASTWDNGGSSPLHF. This chain joins TRBV2 and TRBJ1-6; weak D call: TRBD1 (6 bases). Trimming took 7 bases from V and 9 from J, leaving 19 bases between them. The CDR3 has 15 residues. The germline CDR1 and CDR2 sequences are SNHLY and FYNNEI.

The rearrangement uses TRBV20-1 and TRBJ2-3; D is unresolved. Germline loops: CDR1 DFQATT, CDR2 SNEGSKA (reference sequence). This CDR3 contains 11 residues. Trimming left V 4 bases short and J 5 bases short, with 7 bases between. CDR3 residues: CSAKALDTQYF. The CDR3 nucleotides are TGCAGTGCTAAAGCTTTAGATACGCAGTATTTT.

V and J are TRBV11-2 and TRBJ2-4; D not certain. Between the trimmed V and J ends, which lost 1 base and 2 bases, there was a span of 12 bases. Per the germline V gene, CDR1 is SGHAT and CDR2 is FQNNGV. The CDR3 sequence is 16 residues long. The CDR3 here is CASSLVGLDPKNIQYF. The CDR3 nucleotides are TGTGCCAGCAGCTTAGTCGGGCTGGATCCCAAAAACATTCAGTACTTC.

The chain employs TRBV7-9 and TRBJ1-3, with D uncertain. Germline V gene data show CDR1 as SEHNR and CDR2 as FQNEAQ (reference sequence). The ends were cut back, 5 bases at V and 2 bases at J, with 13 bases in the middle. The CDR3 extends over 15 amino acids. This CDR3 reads CASSPNAGTGNTIYF. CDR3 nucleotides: TGTGCCAGCAGCCCAAACGCCGGGACTGGAAACACCATATATTTT.

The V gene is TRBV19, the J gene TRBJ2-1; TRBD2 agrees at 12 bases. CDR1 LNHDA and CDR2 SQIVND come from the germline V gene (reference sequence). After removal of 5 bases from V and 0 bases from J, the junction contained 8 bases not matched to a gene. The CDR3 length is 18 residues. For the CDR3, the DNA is TGTGCCAGTAGTCGGACTAGCGGGGCTTCAAGCTCCTACAATGAGCAGTTCTTC. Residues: CASSRTSGASSSYNEQFF.

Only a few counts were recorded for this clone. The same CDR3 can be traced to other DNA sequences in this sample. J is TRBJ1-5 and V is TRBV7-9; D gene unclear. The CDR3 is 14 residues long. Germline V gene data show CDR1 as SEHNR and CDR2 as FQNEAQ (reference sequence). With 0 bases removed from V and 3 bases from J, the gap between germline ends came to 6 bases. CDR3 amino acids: CASSLAGDNQPQHF. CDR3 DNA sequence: TGTGCCAGCAGCTTAGCAGGAGACAATCAGCCCCAGCATTTT. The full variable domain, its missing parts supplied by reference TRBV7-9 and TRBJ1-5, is DTGVSQNPRHKITKRGQNVTFRCDPISEHNRLYWYRQTLGQGPEFLTYFQNEAQLEKSRLLSDRFSAERPKGSFSTLEIQRTEQGDSAMYLCASSLAGDNQPQHFGDGTRLSIL.

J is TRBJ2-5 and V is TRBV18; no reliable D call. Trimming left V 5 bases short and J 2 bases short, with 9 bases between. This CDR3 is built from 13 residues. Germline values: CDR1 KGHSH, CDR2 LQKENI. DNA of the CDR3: TGTGCCAGCTCAAGGAACCAACAAGAGACCCAGTACTTC. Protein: CASSRNQQETQYF. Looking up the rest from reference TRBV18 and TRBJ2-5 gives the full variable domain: NAGVMQNPRHLVRRRGQEARLRCSPMKGHSHVYWYRQLPEEGLKFMVYLQKENIIDESGMPKERFSAEFPKEGPSILRIQQVVRGDSAAYFCASSRNQQETQYFGPGTRLLVL.

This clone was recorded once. Here the CDR3 DNA reads TGTGCCAGCGGGGTCCCCGGGGCCAACGTCCTGACTTTC. Its protein is CASGVPGANVLTF. The V call is TRBV7-2, the J call TRBJ2-6; no reliable D call. This CDR3 has 13 residues. CDR1 and CDR2 (germline): SGHTA, FQGNSA. The ends were cut back, 8 bases at V and 4 bases at J, with 9 bases in the middle. The full variable domain, rest sourced from reference TRBV7-2 and TRBJ2-6, is GAGVSQSPSNKVTEKGKDVELRCDPISGHTALYWYRQSLGQGLEFLIYFQGNSAPDKSGLPSDRFSAERTGGSVSTLTIQRTQQEDSAVYLCASGVPGANVLTFGAGSRLTVL.

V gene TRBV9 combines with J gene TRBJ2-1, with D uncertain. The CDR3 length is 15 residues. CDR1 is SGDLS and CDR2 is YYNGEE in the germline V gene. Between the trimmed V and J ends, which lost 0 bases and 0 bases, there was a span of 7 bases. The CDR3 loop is CASSVDADSYNEQFF. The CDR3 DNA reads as TGTGCCAGCAGCGTAGATGCCGACTCCTACAATGAGCAGTTCTTC.

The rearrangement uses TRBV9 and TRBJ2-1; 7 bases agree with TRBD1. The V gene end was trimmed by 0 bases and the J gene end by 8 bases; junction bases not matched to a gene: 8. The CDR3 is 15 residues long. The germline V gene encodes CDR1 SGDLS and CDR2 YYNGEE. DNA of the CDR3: TGTGCCAGCAGCGTAGGGGGCAGGGGGTTGGATGAGCAGTTCTTC. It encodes CASSVGGRGLDEQFF.